This section outlines one T cell receptor beta chain sequence together with its context. The entry originates in a study of T cell changes during pregnancy in multiple sclerosis. The CDR3 loop spans 13 amino acids. Between the trimmed V and J ends, which lost 6 bases and 3 bases, there was a span of 9 bases. The germline V gene has CDR1 MNHEY and CDR2 SVGAGI. Sequencing used immunoSEQ multiplex PCR; TCRdb keeps in-frame clones, though not all of them. The data show roughly 36,000 clones, around 91% seen once. The clonotype comes from a female donor with multiple sclerosis, enrolled in a pregnancy study. The sequences come from CD8+ T cells from peripheral blood mononuclear cells, collected in the second trimester of pregnancy. The chain employs TRBV6-5 and TRBJ2-1, with a tentative D call TRBD2 (6 bases). The CDR3 DNA follows: TGTGCCAGCAGGACGGGACTCTACAATGAGCAGTTCTTC. Translation: CASRTGLYNEQFF.